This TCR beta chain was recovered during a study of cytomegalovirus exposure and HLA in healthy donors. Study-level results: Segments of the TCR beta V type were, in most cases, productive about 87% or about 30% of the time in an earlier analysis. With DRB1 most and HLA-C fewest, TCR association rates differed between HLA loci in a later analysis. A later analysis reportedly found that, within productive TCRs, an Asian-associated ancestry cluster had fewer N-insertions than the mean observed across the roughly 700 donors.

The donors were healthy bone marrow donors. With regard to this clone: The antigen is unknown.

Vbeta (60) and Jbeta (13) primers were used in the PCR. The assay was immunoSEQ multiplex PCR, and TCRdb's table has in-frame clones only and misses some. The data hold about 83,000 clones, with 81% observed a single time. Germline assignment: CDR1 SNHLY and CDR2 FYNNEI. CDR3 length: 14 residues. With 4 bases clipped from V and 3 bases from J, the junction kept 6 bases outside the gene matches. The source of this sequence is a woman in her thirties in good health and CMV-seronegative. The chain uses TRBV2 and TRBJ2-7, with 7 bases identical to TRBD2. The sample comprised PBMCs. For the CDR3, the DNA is TGTGCCAGCAGTGCGGTTCTAGCGGACTACGAGCAGTACTTC. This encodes CASSAVLADYEQYF. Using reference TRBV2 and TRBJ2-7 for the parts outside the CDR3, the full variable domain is EPEVTQTPSHQVTQMGQEVILRCVPISNHLYFYWYRQILGQKVEFLVSFYNNEISEKSEIFDDQFSVERPDGSNFTLKIRSTKLEDSAMYFCASSAVLADYEQYFGPGTRLTVT.